The next 22 T cell receptor beta chains were all read from a single sample in a study of PD-L1 blockade in urothelial cancer. The assay was immunoSEQ multiplex PCR, and TCRdb's table has in-frame clones only and misses some. The data contain tens of thousands of clones, 88% of them singletons. The time point here: peripheral blood 6 weeks after treatment start. Sequenced here: PBMCs, sampled around atezolizumab (anti-PD-L1) treatment. These TCRs come from a man between 60 and 75 years old with urothelial cancer.

V gene TRBV6-6 combines with J gene TRBJ1-4; possibly TRBD1 for D (5 bases). Germline V gene data show CDR1 as MNHNY and CDR2 as SVGAGI (reference sequence). The CDR3 sequence is 15 residues long. V lost 6 bases to trimming and J lost 6 bases, with 17 bases between them. The CDR3 DNA sequence: TGTGCCAGCAGCCAAGAGTTTCAGGGATATGAAAAACTGTTTTTT. It is translated as CASSQEFQGYEKLFF.

This clone was counted only a few times. The rearrangement joins TRBV29-1 to TRBJ1-1, with D tentatively TRBD1 (5 bases). Per germline, CDR1 SQVTM and CDR2 ANQGSEA. Trimming stripped 5 bases from V and 1 base from J, with 17 bases between. The CDR3 spans 15 residues. DNA for the CDR3: TGCAGCGTTCGCCCCAGGGAAAAACAGAACACTGAAGCTTTCTTT. It translates to CSVRPREKQNTEAFF.

The chain links TRBV7-9 to TRBJ1-2; unclear D gene. The CDR3 runs 15 residues. Germline V gene data show CDR1 as SEHNR and CDR2 as FQNEAQ (reference sequence). V was clipped by 0 bases and J by 7 bases, with 15 bases between them. The CDR3 nucleotides are TGTGCCAGCAGCTTAGCTAGAGGAGAGGGCCCTGGCTACACCTTC. Translation: CASSLARGEGPGYTF. The full variable domain, its missing parts supplied by reference TRBV7-9 and TRBJ1-2, is DTGVSQNPRHKITKRGQNVTFRCDPISEHNRLYWYRQTLGQGPEFLTYFQNEAQLEKSRLLSDRFSAERPKGSFSTLEIQRTEQGDSAMYLCASSLARGEGPGYTFGSGTRLTVV.

The chain couples TRBV9 to TRBJ1-6, with 10 bases lining up with TRBD1. The CDR3 runs 15 residues. The V gene end was trimmed by 0 bases and the J gene end by 13 bases; junction bases not matched to a gene: 7. The germline CDR1 and CDR2 sequences are SGDLS and YYNGEE. The CDR3 region has the DNA TGTGCCAGCAGCGTAGGAGGGACAGGGGCTTTGCCCCTCCACTTT. Protein sequence: CASSVGGTGALPLHF.

This sequence joins TRBV6-1 and TRBJ2-7, with TRBD1 matching 9 bases. CDR1 MNHNS and CDR2 SASEGT come from the germline V gene. Germline trimming cut 4 bases from V and 4 bases from J; bases unmatched to any gene: 5. CDR3 length: 14 residues. CDR3 in amino acids: CASSAGTGIYEQYF. In nucleotides, the CDR3 is TGTGCCAGCAGTGCCGGGACAGGGATTTACGAGCAGTACTTC.

The gene calls are TRBV6-5 and TRBJ2-1, with D tentatively TRBD2 (5 bases). Germline CDR1 and CDR2: MNHEY and SVGAGI. With 4 bases removed from V and 3 bases from J, the gap between germline ends came to 10 bases. The CDR3 loop spans 14 amino acids. The CDR3 sequence: CASSSSGNYNEQFF. CDR3 in DNA: TGTGCCAGCAGTTCGTCCGGGAACTACAATGAGCAGTTCTTC.

This chain connects TRBV7-2 to TRBJ2-5; tentatively, D is TRBD2 (5 bases). V was pared by 1 base and J by 5 bases, with 11 bases between. Germline CDR1 reads SGHTA; CDR2 reads FQGNSA. There are 14 residues in the CDR3. The CDR3 DNA follows: TGTGCCAGCAGCTTAGGTGGGAGAAGGGAGACCCAGTACTTC. Translated: CASSLGGRRETQYF.

The V and J genes are TRBV29-1 and TRBJ1-1; possibly TRBD1 for D (5 bases). The ends were cut back, 3 bases at V and 1 base at J, with 6 bases in the middle. The CDR3 runs to 12 residues. Germline values: CDR1 SQVTM, CDR2 ANQGSEA. In DNA form, the CDR3 reads TGCAGCGTTGACAGGGCGAACACTGAAGCTTTCTTT. Protein product: CSVDRANTEAFF.

The CDR3 nucleotides read TGTGCCAGCAGCCCCCGACGGGAGGGCCCCGAGCAGTACTTC. Protein sequence: CASSPRREGPEQYF. The chain is built from TRBV7-9 and TRBJ2-7; 8 bases align to TRBD2. V lost 5 bases, J lost 6 bases, and 9 bases stayed unmatched. The CDR3 spans 14 residues. CDR1 and CDR2 from the germline V gene are SEHNR and FQNEAQ (reference sequence).

The V gene is TRBV9, the J gene TRBJ1-2; TRBD1 aligns across 9 bases. V lost 0 bases, J lost 6 bases, and 15 bases stayed unmatched. From germline, CDR1 is SGDLS and CDR2 YYNGEE. The CDR3 extends over 18 amino acids. The CDR3 spells CASSVVGRGGTGRHGYTF. CDR3 nucleotides: TGTGCCAGCAGCGTAGTAGGGAGGGGGGGGACAGGGCGCCATGGCTACACCTTC.

Worth noting for this clone: The sample contains more than one DNA sequence encoding this CDR3. The chain carries TRBV7-2 and TRBJ2-3; D is possibly TRBD1 (6 bases). V was trimmed by 1 base and J by 1 base, leaving 9 bases between them. The germline V gene encodes CDR1 SGHTA and CDR2 FQGNSA. The CDR3 has 15 residues. The CDR3 region has the DNA TGTGCCAGCAGCTTAGTAGGGGGAGGCACAGATACGCAGTATTTT. Encoded protein: CASSLVGGGTDTQYF.

The chain joins TRBV27 to TRBJ2-3, with D possibly TRBD1 on 6 matching bases. Between the trimmed V and J ends, which lost 2 bases and 3 bases, there was a span of 12 bases. Germline V gene lookup returns CDR1 MNHEY and CDR2 SMNVEV (reference sequence). This CDR3 region has 15 residues. The CDR3 spells CASSLGRGRTDTQYF. CDR3 bases: TGTGCCAGCAGTTTAGGCAGGGGAAGAACAGATACGCAGTATTTT.

The chain recombines TRBV9 with TRBJ2-2, with 13 bases fitting TRBD2. The CDR3 extends over 18 amino acids. After removal of 3 bases from V and 3 bases from J, the junction contained 8 bases not matched to a gene. The germline V gene encodes CDR1 SGDLS and CDR2 YYNGEE. CDR3 bases: TGTGCCAGCAGCGGCCGAATACTAGCGGGAGGGTACACCGGGGAGCTGTTTTTT. Residues: CASSGRILAGGYTGELFF.

The chain couples TRBV10-3 to TRBJ1-1; D remains unclear. The CDR3 spans 13 residues. Trimming took 11 bases from V and 2 from J, leaving 15 bases between them. The germline V gene encodes CDR1 ENHRY and CDR2 SYGVKD. CDR3 bases: TGTGCCGTCAACATTCAGCGAAACACTGAAGCTTTCTTT. The encoded protein is CAVNIQRNTEAFF.

This clone was recorded once. The V and J genes are TRBV10-3 and TRBJ1-1, with TRBD1 as a possible D gene (6 bases). Germline V gene lookup returns CDR1 ENHRY and CDR2 SYGVKD. The CDR3 contains 15 residues. V gave up 4 bases and J gave up 0 bases, with 12 bases separating them. The CDR3 DNA is TGTGCCATCAGTGCCCAGACAGGTTTGAACACTGAAGCTTTCTTT. It is translated as CAISAQTGLNTEAFF.

The CDR3: CAWRPTGLEEQYF. DNA for the CDR3: TGTGCCTGGAGGCCGACAGGGTTGGAGGAGCAGTACTTC. This sequence joins TRBV30 and TRBJ2-7; 7 bases agree with TRBD1. The CDR3 spans 13 residues. Germline values: CDR1 GTSNPN, CDR2 SVGIG (reference sequence). The V gene end was trimmed by 3 bases and the J gene end by 7 bases; junction bases not matched to a gene: 9.

The chain combines TRBV10-1 with TRBJ2-1; the match to TRBD2 covers 10 bases. Germline-derived CDR1 and CDR2 are WNHNN and SYGVQD (reference sequence). The length of the CDR3 is 16 residues. Germline trimming cut 3 bases from V and 6 bases from J; bases unmatched to any gene: 8. CDR3 sequence (DNA): TGCGCCAGCAGTGACCTGAGCGGGAGGGCCTCCAATGAGCAGTTCTTC. It translates to CASSDLSGRASNEQFF.

This chain links TRBV5-1 with TRBJ2-1; TRBD2 agrees at 8 bases. Looked up from germline, CDR1 is SGHRS and CDR2 is YFSETQ. The CDR3 covers 20 residues. After removal of 6 bases from V and 0 bases from J, the junction contained 20 bases not matched to a gene. The CDR3 nucleotides are TGCGCCAGCAACGACCTACTAGCGGACGATCCCACCTCCTCCTACAATGAGCAGTTCTTC. This sequence encodes CASNDLLADDPTSSYNEQFF.

The chain has TRBV19 and TRBJ2-7, with 9 bases lining up with TRBD1. This CDR3 has 14 residues. The V and J ends lost 4 bases and 5 bases, in that order; junction bases with no gene match: 6. Germline assignment: CDR1 LNHDA and CDR2 SQIVND (reference sequence). CDR3 protein: CASSTGQGFHEQYF. In DNA, the CDR3 is TGTGCCAGTAGTACGGGACAGGGTTTCCACGAGCAGTACTTC.

The V and J genes are TRBV10-1 and TRBJ2-7, with D maybe TRBD1 (6 bases). V shed 5 bases and J shed 5 bases, with 22 bases lying between them. Germline V lookup: CDR1 WNHNN, CDR2 SYGVQD (reference sequence). CDR3 length: 16 amino acids. The CDR3 reads CASSSSRGFSSHEQYF. CDR3 nucleotides: TGCGCCAGCAGTAGTTCCAGGGGATTCAGCAGCCACGAGCAGTACTTC.

This chain uses TRBV28 with TRBJ1-2; TRBD1 matches 10 bases. The J segment lost 8 bases and the V segment lost 3 bases, leaving 9 bases of the junction unmatched. The CDR3 length is 15 residues. Germline V lookup: CDR1 MDHEN, CDR2 SYDVKM. This chain's CDR3 is CASSFSGTGDRGYTF. CDR3 coding DNA: TGTGCCAGCAGTTTCAGCGGGACAGGGGATCGAGGCTACACCTTC.

This chain links TRBV5-4 with TRBJ2-7; D perhaps matches TRBD1 (5 bases). Deletions cut 4 bases from V and 4 bases from J, with 12 bases between. The germline CDR1 and CDR2 sequences are SGHNT and YYREEE (reference sequence). This CDR3 spans 13 amino acids. CDR3: CASSPTEGYEQYF. CDR3 in DNA: TGTGCCAGCAGCCCGACAGAAGGATACGAGCAGTACTTC.